This entry lists 27 T cell receptor beta chains sequenced from one sample in a study of T cell responses to AZD1222 COVID-19 vaccine. The repertoire was sequenced with immunoSEQ multiplex PCR; TCRdb's copy has only in-frame clones and lacks some. In the table there are 150,000 or so clones, under 95% of which are singletons. This specimen was peripheral blood, taken 28 days after the second AZD1222 dose. The source is an adult who received the AZD1222 COVID-19 vaccine.

This rearrangement joins TRBV5-5 to TRBJ1-2; a weak D match, TRBD1 (6 bases). V lost 0 bases and J lost 8, with 20 bases in between. Germline V gene sequence: CDR1 SGHKS, CDR2 YYEKEE (reference sequence). CDR3 length: 16 residues. The chain's CDR3 is CASSLGQSGMGGGYTF. The CDR3 coding sequence is TGTGCCAGCAGCTTGGGACAGAGTGGTATGGGGGGCGGCTACACCTTC.

This chain connects TRBV9 to TRBJ2-7; 7 bases agree with TRBD2. The V gene's germline CDR1 is SGDLS and CDR2 YYNGEE. The length of the CDR3 is 16 residues. V lost 0 bases to trimming and J lost 1 base; unmatched junction nucleotides: 7. The CDR3 bases are TGTGCCAGCAGCGTAGCTGGGGAGGGTCGGTCCTACGAGCAGTACTTC. It translates to CASSVAGEGRSYEQYF. Looking up the rest from reference TRBV9 and TRBJ2-7 gives the full variable domain: DSGVTQTPKHLITATGQRVTLRCSPRSGDLSVYWYQQSLDQGLQFLIQYYNGEERAKGNILERFSAQQFPDLHSELNLSSLELGDSALYFCASSVAGEGRSYEQYFGPGTRLTVT.

This chain joins TRBV6-5 and TRBJ1-2; weak D call: TRBD1 (6 bases). Germline loops: CDR1 MNHEY, CDR2 SVGAGI. The germline V and J ends were trimmed by 2 bases and 4 bases, with 17 bases remaining between them. CDR3 length: 16 residues. CDR3: CASSYIVRGSGYGYTF. The CDR3 nucleotides read TGTGCCAGCAGTTACATCGTCAGGGGCTCCGGCTATGGCTACACCTTC.

This clone is a singleton in its sample. A junction boundary mismatches the germline segment, possibly from a read error. V is TRBV7-9 and J is TRBJ2-3, with a possible D match to TRBD2 (6 bases). This CDR3 is built from 16 residues. Germline loops: CDR1 SEHNR, CDR2 FQNEAQ (reference sequence). This chain's CDR3 is CTSSFSGGGGTDTQYF. The DNA for the CDR3 is TGTACCAGCAGCTTTTCCGGGGGAGGCGGCACAGATACGCAGTATTTT. Full variable domain (outside the CDR3, taken from reference TRBV7-9 and TRBJ2-3): DTGVSQNPRHKITKRGQNVTFRCDPISEHNRLYWYRQTLGQGPEFLTYFQNEAQLEKSRLLSDRFSAERPKGSFSTLEIQRTEQGDSAMYLCTSSFSGGGGTDTQYFGPGTRLTVL.

The chain employs TRBV29-1 and TRBJ1-2, with D possibly being TRBD1 (5 bases). The CDR3 spans 14 residues. Germline-derived CDR1 and CDR2 are SQVTM and ANQGSEA. V was trimmed by 6 bases and J by 7 bases, leaving 21 bases between them. CDR3 amino acids: CSVTLGGGAGGYTF. The DNA of the CDR3 is TGCAGCGTGACCCTCGGAGGAGGGGCGGGTGGCTACACCTTC.

The genes are TRBV10-3 and TRBJ1-5, with 7 bases fitting TRBD1. V was pared by 2 bases and J by 5 bases, with 9 bases of the junction left unmatched. This CDR3 region has 16 residues. In germline, CDR1 is ENHRY, CDR2 SYGVKD. As DNA, the CDR3 is TGTGCCATCAGTGAGAAACTCCGGGACAGTGATCAGCCCCAGCATTTT. Encoded protein: CAISEKLRDSDQPQHF.

This chain joins TRBV3-1 (or the pseudogene TRBV3-2) and TRBJ2-7; TRBD2 matches 11 bases. CDR3 size: 15 residues. CDR1 and CDR2 (germline): LGHDT, YNNKEL (reference sequence). V gave up 4 bases and J gave up 2 bases; unmatched junction bases: 4. The CDR3 is CASSPLLAGAYEQYF. The CDR3 region has the DNA TGTGCCAGCAGCCCTTTACTAGCGGGGGCCTACGAGCAGTACTTC.

This chain uses TRBV18 with TRBJ2-7; tentatively, D is TRBD1 (5 bases). V lost 1 base, J lost 4 bases, and 11 bases lay in between. Germline V gene data show CDR1 as KGHSH and CDR2 as LQKENI. CDR3 size: 14 residues. The CDR3 coding sequence is TGTGCCAGCTCACCACAAGGGGTGGTTTACGAGCAGTACTTC. The encoded protein is CASSPQGVVYEQYF.

The chain employs TRBV7-2 and TRBJ2-7; D unresolved. The CDR3 length is 21 residues. Germline lookup yields CDR1 SGHTA and CDR2 FQGNSA. V shed 0 bases and J shed 2 bases, with 29 bases lying between them. The CDR3 bases are TGTGCCAGCAGCTTAGCCCACCCCCTTCCGTTTCGTGAGGCGAAACCCTACGAGCAGTACTTC. As protein: CASSLAHPLPFREAKPYEQYF.

The chain links TRBV16 to TRBJ2-5; TRBD1 might be the D (5 bases). Between the trimmed V and J ends, which lost 3 bases and 2 bases, there was a span of 10 bases. The CDR3 sequence is 14 residues long. Germline CDR1 and CDR2: KGHSY and FQNENV. The CDR3: CASSHPTEQETQYF. The CDR3, as DNA: TGTGCCAGCAGCCACCCGACAGAACAAGAGACCCAGTACTTC.

V is TRBV3-1 (or the pseudogene TRBV3-2) and J is TRBJ1-3; D possibly corresponds to TRBD1 (5 bases). Germline CDR1 and CDR2: LGHDT and YNNKEL (reference sequence). This CDR3 is built from 14 residues. Trimming stripped 7 bases from V and 0 bases from J, with 10 bases between. For the CDR3, the DNA is TGTGCCAGCAAAGGTGGGGGCTCTGGAAACACCATATATTTT. The encoded protein is CASKGGGSGNTIYF.

The chain links TRBV7-9 to TRBJ1-2; perhaps TRBD1 as D (6 bases). V was trimmed by 1 base and J by 2 bases, leaving 8 bases between them. From germline, CDR1 is SEHNR and CDR2 FQNEAQ (reference sequence). The CDR3 is 14 residues long. CDR3 region: CASSLGGGNYGYTF. In DNA, the CDR3 is TGTGCCAGCAGCTTAGGAGGGGGAAACTATGGCTACACCTTC. Filled out from reference TRBV7-9 and TRBJ1-2, the complete variable domain reads DTGVSQNPRHKITKRGQNVTFRCDPISEHNRLYWYRQTLGQGPEFLTYFQNEAQLEKSRLLSDRFSAERPKGSFSTLEIQRTEQGDSAMYLCASSLGGGNYGYTFGSGTRLTVV.

The CDR3 region is CASSLGTVLRFRDNEQFF. The CDR3 nucleotides are TGTGCCAGCAGCTTAGGGACAGTACTTCGCTTCCGGGACAATGAGCAGTTCTTC. The V call is TRBV11-2, the J call TRBJ2-1; TRBD1 might be the D (6 bases). This CDR3 is 18 amino acids long. The ends were cut back, 1 base at V and 5 bases at J, with 21 bases in the middle. Germline CDR1 SGHAT, CDR2 FQNNGV.

The chain has TRBV5-5 and TRBJ1-1; TRBD1 might be the D (5 bases). Trimming removed 4 bases from V and 0 bases from J, with 25 bases in between. The V gene's germline CDR1 is SGHKS and CDR2 YYEKEE (reference sequence). This CDR3 is built from 19 residues. The chain's CDR3 is CASSPEGQGLLLLNTEAFF. CDR3 DNA sequence: TGTGCCAGCAGCCCAGAGGGGCAGGGCCTACTCCTCTTGAACACTGAAGCTTTCTTT.

The CDR3 nucleotides read TGCGCCAGCAGCTTGAGACCCACGTATAACACTGAAGCTTTCTTT. This sequence encodes CASSLRPTYNTEAFF. The chain joins TRBV5-1 to TRBJ1-1; unclear D gene. Looked up from germline, CDR1 is SGHRS and CDR2 is YFSETQ. V dropped 1 base and J dropped 2 bases, with 12 bases sitting between them. CDR3 length: 15 amino acids. Full variable domain (rest looked up from reference TRBV5-1 and TRBJ1-1): KAGVTQTPRYLIKTRGQQVTLSCSPISGHRSVSWYQQTPGQGLQFLFEYFSETQRNKGNFPGRFSGRQFSNSRSEMNVSTLELGDSALYLCASSLRPTYNTEAFFGQGTRLTVV.

The V call is TRBV5-1, the J call TRBJ2-1; D might be TRBD2 (6 bases). The CDR3 is 15 amino acids. V was clipped by 2 bases and J by 4 bases, with 13 bases between them. CDR1 and CDR2 from the germline V gene are SGHRS and YFSETQ. The CDR3 nucleotides are TGCGCCAGCAGCTTAGTAGCGGACCCTTACAATGAGCAGTTCTTC. Encoded protein: CASSLVADPYNEQFF. The full variable domain, with the rest looked up from reference TRBV5-1 and TRBJ2-1, is KAGVTQTPRYLIKTRGQQVTLSCSPISGHRSVSWYQQTPGQGLQFLFEYFSETQRNKGNFPGRFSGRQFSNSRSEMNVSTLELGDSALYLCASSLVADPYNEQFFGPGTRLTVL.

V and J are TRBV5-1 and TRBJ1-3, with D unclear. Per the germline V gene, CDR1 is SGHRS and CDR2 is YFSETQ. V was cut by 0 bases and J by 0 bases, with 16 bases left in between. This CDR3 region has 18 residues. In nucleotides, the CDR3 is TGCGCCAGCAGCTTGGGACCCTCGACCGGTAACTCTGGAAACACCATATATTTT. Its protein product is CASSLGPSTGNSGNTIYF.

The chain carries TRBV19 and TRBJ1-2; D is ambiguous. V was shortened by 8 bases and J by 2 bases, with 6 bases between the two germline ends. The germline gives CDR1 LNHDA, CDR2 SQIVND (reference sequence). This CDR3 comprises 11 residues. CDR3 coding DNA: TGTGCCAGTGGGCAGAACTATGGCTACACCTTC. Translation: CASGQNYGYTF.

CDR3 in DNA: TGTGCCTTTATTAGCGGGCTGTCCTACGAGCAGTACTTC. It is translated as CAFISGLSYEQYF. The genes are TRBV30 and TRBJ2-7; 7 positions agree with TRBD2. Germline CDR1 reads GTSNPN; CDR2 reads SVGIG (reference sequence). V shed 7 bases, J shed 1 base, and the junction held 7 bases outside the gene matches. The CDR3 sequence is 13 residues long.

The chain is built from TRBV28 and TRBJ1-5; D gene ambiguous. The germline V gene encodes CDR1 MDHEN and CDR2 SYDVKM. The V and J ends lost 2 bases and 4 bases respectively, with 6 bases between them. The CDR3 spans 13 residues. This CDR3 reads CASSLVGNQPQHF. Written as DNA, the CDR3 is TGTGCCAGCAGTTTAGTAGGGAATCAGCCCCAGCATTTT.

The V gene is TRBV5-8, the J gene TRBJ2-2; unclear D gene. The CDR3 has 15 residues. V lost 0 bases, J lost 0 bases, and 6 bases lay in between. In germline, CDR1 is SGHTS, CDR2 YDEGEE. The DNA of the CDR3 is TGTGCCAGCAGCTTGGGGCACACGAACACCGGGGAGCTGTTTTTT. Translated, it gives CASSLGHTNTGELFF.

The V and J genes are TRBV5-1 and TRBJ2-7; D call uncertain. CDR1 is SGHRS and CDR2 is YFSETQ in the germline V gene. V lost 4 bases, J lost 0 bases, and 5 bases lay in between. CDR3 size: 12 residues. Here the CDR3 reads CASSLPSYEQYF. As DNA, the CDR3 is TGCGCCAGCAGCCTTCCCTCCTACGAGCAGTACTTC. The variable domain in full, with the rest retrieved from reference TRBV5-1 and TRBJ2-7, is KAGVTQTPRYLIKTRGQQVTLSCSPISGHRSVSWYQQTPGQGLQFLFEYFSETQRNKGNFPGRFSGRQFSNSRSEMNVSTLELGDSALYLCASSLPSYEQYFGPGTRLTVT.

V gene TRBV5-4 combines with J gene TRBJ2-7; 8 bases line up with TRBD1. V gave up 3 bases and J gave up 9 bases; unmatched junction bases: 11. This CDR3 is 14 amino acids long. From germline, CDR1 is SGHNT and CDR2 YYREEE (reference sequence). The CDR3 is CASSSDRGRIGQYF. In nucleotides, the CDR3 is TGTGCCAGCAGCTCCGACAGGGGAAGGATTGGGCAGTACTTC.

The V and J genes are TRBV6-5 and TRBJ1-4; D is unresolved. CDR1 and CDR2 from the germline V gene are MNHEY and SVGAGI. The CDR3 sequence is 12 residues long. V was trimmed by 2 bases and J by 7 bases, leaving 5 bases between them. DNA of the CDR3: TGTGCCAGCAGTTACAATCGTGAAAAACTGTTTTTT. It is translated as CASSYNREKLFF.

J is TRBJ1-3 and V is TRBV19; no definite D call. The CDR3 has 13 amino acids. With 3 bases removed from V and 2 bases from J, the gap between germline ends came to 5 bases. Germline lookup yields CDR1 LNHDA and CDR2 SQIVND (reference sequence). In nucleotides, the CDR3 is TGTGCCAGTAGTATTGGTCCTGGAAACACCATATATTTT. Amino acid sequence: CASSIGPGNTIYF.

CDR3 DNA: TGTGCCAGCAGTGAAGGACAGGTTAATTCATATGGCTACACCTTC. This translates into CASSEGQVNSYGYTF. The chain is built from TRBV2 and TRBJ1-2; the D gene is possibly TRBD1 (6 bases). V gave up 1 base and J gave up 5 bases, with 14 bases separating them. Germline CDR1 and CDR2: SNHLY and FYNNEI. The CDR3 extends over 15 amino acids. The whole variable domain, remainder taken from reference TRBV2 and TRBJ1-2, is EPEVTQTPSHQVTQMGQEVILRCVPISNHLYFYWYRQILGQKVEFLVSFYNNEISEKSEIFDDQFSVERPDGSNFTLKIRSTKLEDSAMYFCASSEGQVNSYGYTFGSGTRLTVV.

The chain employs TRBV10-3 and TRBJ2-1; D is possibly TRBD2 (5 bases). The CDR3 runs to 17 residues. CDR1 is ENHRY and CDR2 is SYGVKD in the germline V gene. V lost 2 bases, J lost 0 bases, and 14 bases lay in between. In nucleotides, the CDR3 is TGTGCCATCAGTGAGGGACTGGGGTCACTCTCCTACAATGAGCAGTTCTTC. It is translated as CAISEGLGSLSYNEQFF.